This T cell receptor beta chain stems from a study of OX40 agonist ivuxolimab in advanced cancers. About the study: With ivuxolimab, an agonistic anti-OX40 (CD134) antibody, patients were treated. Over 30% of patients had received prior checkpoint inhibitor therapy.

From germline, CDR1 is SGHAT and CDR2 FQNNGV. V was cut by 1 base and J by 3 bases, with 4 bases left in between. The CDR3 totals 13 residues. Worth noting for this clone: Antigen specificity is unknown. Other DNA sequences from this sample encode an identical CDR3 as well.

Findings and limits, study-wide: The authors also found low normalized T-cell clonal expansion in some nonresponders.

Assay: immunoSEQ multiplex PCR; the TCRdb copy retains only in-frame clones and omits some. There are 57,000 or so clones in the sample; around 84% occur only once, and about 4.7% lies in the top ten. The receptor comes from an adult with an advanced solid tumor such as melanoma, head and neck, liver or kidney cancer. The specimen comprised CD4+ or CD8+ T cells sorted from blood, sampled in a trial of the OX40 agonist ivuxolimab. This chain connects TRBV11-2 to TRBJ1-5; D not certain. The CDR3 DNA follows: TGTGCCAGCAGCTTAGGGTTCAATCAGCCCCAGCATTTT. This codes for CASSLGFNQPQHF. Variable domain in full (rest from reference TRBV11-2 and TRBJ1-5): EAGVAQSPRYKIIEKRQSVAFWCNPISGHATLYWYQQILGQGPKLLIQFQNNGVVDDSQLPKDRFSAERLKGVDSTLKIQPAKLEDSAVYLCASSLGFNQPQHFGDGTRLSIL.